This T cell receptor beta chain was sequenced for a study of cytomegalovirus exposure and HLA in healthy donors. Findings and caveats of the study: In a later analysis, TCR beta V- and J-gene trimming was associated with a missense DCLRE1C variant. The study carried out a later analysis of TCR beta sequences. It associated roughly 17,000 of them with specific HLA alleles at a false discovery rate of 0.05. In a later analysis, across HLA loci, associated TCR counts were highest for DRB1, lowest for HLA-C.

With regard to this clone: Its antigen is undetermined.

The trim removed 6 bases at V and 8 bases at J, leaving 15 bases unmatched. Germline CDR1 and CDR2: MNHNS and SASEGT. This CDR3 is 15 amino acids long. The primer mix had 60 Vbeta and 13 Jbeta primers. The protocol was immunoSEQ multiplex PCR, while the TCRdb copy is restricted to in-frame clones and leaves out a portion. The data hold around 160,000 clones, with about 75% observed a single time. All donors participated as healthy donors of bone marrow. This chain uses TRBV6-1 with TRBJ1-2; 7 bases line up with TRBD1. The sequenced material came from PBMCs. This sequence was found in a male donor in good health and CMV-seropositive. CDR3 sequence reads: CASSYPPDRVGGYTF. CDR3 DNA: TGTGCCAGCAGCTACCCGCCCGACAGGGTTGGCGGCTACACCTTC.